The 14 T cell receptor beta chains reported below all come from one sample, sequenced in a study of graft-versus-host responses after intestinal transplantation. The data were produced by immunoSEQ multiplex PCR, yet TCRdb's version contains in-frame clones alone and is incomplete. The sample lists roughly 100,000 clones; about 90% were seen once. Their target antigens are unknown. This specimen consisted of unstimulated CD4+ T cells sorted from spleen or lymph node cells, obtained before intestinal transplant. All receptors come from a human donor who received an intestinal transplant.

V and J are TRBV21-1 and TRBJ1-5. TRBV21-1 is tagged as a pseudogene. This CDR3 has 18 amino acids. Written as DNA, the CDR3 is TGTGCCAGCAGCAAAAAAAGGGTGGCAGAAAGTAGCAATCAGCCCCAGCATTTT. Translated: CASSKKRVAESSNQPQHF.

The chain links TRBV18 to TRBJ2-1, with no clear D. Germline CDR1 is KGHSH and CDR2 is LQKENI. There are 16 residues in the CDR3. The V end was cut by 3 bases, the J end by 5 bases, with 17 bases between. DNA of the CDR3: TGTGCCAGCTCACCCCCAACGAACCACAGAGACAATGAGCAGTTCTTC. This encodes CASSPPTNHRDNEQFF.

The chain uses TRBV7-9 and TRBJ1-3, with 7 bases fitting TRBD1. The CDR3 consists of 16 residues. The V and J ends lost 0 bases and 4 bases, in that order; junction bases with no gene match: 6. CDR1 and CDR2 from the germline V gene are SEHNR and FQNEAQ (reference sequence). This chain's CDR3 is CASSLAPRQGGNTIYF. The CDR3 nucleotides are TGTGCCAGCAGCTTAGCACCACGACAGGGAGGAAACACCATATATTTT.

The rearrangement joins TRBV5-4 to TRBJ2-1; D remains unclear. Trimming stripped 1 base from V and 5 bases from J, with 7 bases between. CDR1 SGHNT and CDR2 YYREEE come from the germline V gene (reference sequence). This CDR3 is 13 amino acids long. CDR3: CASSLNWDNEQFF. The DNA of the CDR3 is TGTGCCAGCAGCTTGAATTGGGACAATGAGCAGTTCTTC.

The chain recombines TRBV5-1 with TRBJ2-3; no reliable D call. The CDR3 is 14 residues long. The ends were cut back, 7 bases at V and 6 bases at J, with 18 bases in the middle. Germline-derived CDR1 and CDR2 are SGHRS and YFSETQ. CDR3 protein: CASGRWGPVDTQYF. The CDR3 DNA sequence: TGCGCCAGCGGTAGGTGGGGTCCAGTTGATACGCAGTATTTT.

V is TRBV19 and J is TRBJ1-1, with D uncertain. This CDR3 is 14 amino acids long. Per germline, CDR1 LNHDA and CDR2 SQIVND (reference sequence). V lost 3 bases, J lost 0 bases, and 8 bases lay in between. The CDR3 DNA reads TGTGCCAGTAGTATCCGGGGAATGAACACTGAAGCTTTCTTT. This gives the protein CASSIRGMNTEAFF. The entire variable domain, with the rest obtained from reference TRBV19 and TRBJ1-1, is as follows: DGGITQSPKYLFRKEGQNVTLSCEQNLNHDAMYWYRQDPGQGLRLIYYSQIVNDFQKGDIAEGYSVSREKKESFPLTVTSAQKNPTAFYLCASSIRGMNTEAFFGQGTRLTVV.

The chain uses TRBV5-1 and TRBJ1-1; maybe TRBD1 (6 bases). The CDR3 is made up of 16 amino acids. Germline CDR1 and CDR2: SGHRS and YFSETQ. V lost 6 bases and J lost 7, with 25 bases in between. The chain's CDR3 is CASNRHGGGSGVEAFF. The CDR3 DNA reads as TGCGCCAGCAACCGTCACGGGGGCGGTAGTGGCGTTGAAGCTTTCTTT.

This sequence joins TRBV7-3 and TRBJ2-3; D is unclear. The germline V gene encodes CDR1 SGHTA and CDR2 FQGTGA. Trimming pared 5 bases from V and 2 bases from J, leaving 8 bases between. The CDR3 length is 13 residues. CDR3 coding DNA: TGTGCCAGCAGCCGCCAGCCCACAGATACGCAGTATTTT. Its protein product is CASSRQPTDTQYF.

The chain links TRBV6-6 to TRBJ2-3; D assignment may be TRBD1 or TRBD2 (5 bases each). The CDR3 extends over 15 amino acids. The V gene lost 0 bases and the J gene lost 0 bases, with 7 bases spanning the gap. Germline V CDR1 and CDR2: MNHNY, SVGAGI (reference sequence). CDR3 amino acids: CASSYSRDSTDTQYF. Written as DNA, the CDR3 is TGTGCCAGCAGTTACTCCCGGGACAGCACAGATACGCAGTATTTT.

This chain links TRBV13 with TRBJ2-4; D may correspond to TRBD1 or TRBD2 (5 bases each). Germline V lookup: CDR1 PRHDT, CDR2 FYEKMQ (reference sequence). The CDR3 extends over 16 amino acids. The V and J ends lost 3 bases and 0 bases respectively, with 12 bases between them. The CDR3 region has the DNA TGTGCCAGCAGCTTGGGACGATCCCTAGCCAAAAACATTCAGTACTTC. Encoded protein: CASSLGRSLAKNIQYF. Combining the CDR3 with reference TRBV13 and TRBJ2-4 gives the whole variable domain AAGVIQSPRHLIKEKRETATLKCYPIPRHDTVYWYQQGPGQDPQFLISFYEKMQSDKGSIPDRFSAQQFSDYHSELNMSSLELGDSALYFCASSLGRSLAKNIQYFGAGTRLSVL.

The V call is TRBV5-1, the J call TRBJ2-2, with a weak D call TRBD1 (6 bases). With 0 bases removed from V and 6 bases from J, the gap between germline ends came to 12 bases. CDR3 length: 15 residues. The germline V gene has CDR1 SGHRS and CDR2 YFSETQ. The CDR3 nucleotides are TGCGCCAGCAGCTTGGTGTCCGACAGGCCCGGGGAGCTGTTTTTT. Translated: CASSLVSDRPGELFF.

The chain has TRBV18 and TRBJ1-3; tentatively, D is TRBD1 (6 bases). V lost 1 base to trimming and J lost 3 bases, with 10 bases between them. The CDR3 is 15 residues long. In germline, CDR1 is KGHSH, CDR2 LQKENI. The CDR3 is CASSPRGGNGNTIYF. The DNA of the CDR3 is TGTGCCAGCTCACCACGAGGGGGAAATGGAAACACCATATATTTT.

The chain combines TRBV4-1 with TRBJ1-5; D gene ambiguous. Germline loops: CDR1 MGHRA, CDR2 YSYEKL. The CDR3 has 14 amino acids. The V and J ends lost 1 base and 4 bases respectively, with 8 bases between them. CDR3 DNA: TGCGCCAGCAGCCAAGGCACGGGGAATCAGCCCCAGCATTTT. It specifies CASSQGTGNQPQHF.

The V gene is TRBV5-5, the J gene TRBJ1-1; D possibly corresponds to TRBD1 (6 bases). Looked up from germline, CDR1 is SGHKS and CDR2 is YYEKEE (reference sequence). V was trimmed by 7 bases and J by 1 base, leaving 14 bases between them. CDR3 size: 14 residues. The CDR3 DNA sequence: TGTGCCAGCGACAATCTACAGGGGAACACTGAAGCTTTCTTT. Its translation is CASDNLQGNTEAFF.